These T cell receptor beta chains were read from a single sample in a study of STAT5B mutations in CD4+ large granular lymphocyte leukemia. Clones were sequenced by immunoSEQ multiplex PCR, and TCRdb holds only the in-frame ones, with some missing. The repertoire holds a few thousand clones, over 70% seen once, with 75% in the top ten. Sequencing input: PBMCs. These receptors came from a man aged 60 to 75 with CD4+ T-cell large granular lymphocyte leukemia. CDR3s include the opening cysteine and the closing phenylalanine or tryptophan. A D gene is named only where the DNA matches it firmly. The size field is filled for only some rows; it gives once, few, many or a size class.

d_call	j_call	v_call	clone_size	cdr3_nt	cdr3_aa
-	TRBJ2-7	TRBV10-3	-	TGTGCCATCAGTGACCCAGAGGGGGTCACCTACGAGCAGTACTTC	CAISDPEGVTYEQYF
-	TRBJ1-1	TRBV5-1	once	TGCGCCAGCAGCGGGTGGGGCCATTGGAACACTGAAGCTTTCTTT	CASSGWGHWNTEAFF
-	TRBJ2-5	TRBV6-6	-	TGTGCCACCAGACTGGCGACATACCAAGAGACCCAGTACTTC	CATRLATYQETQYF
TRBD1	TRBJ1-1	TRBV2	-	TGTGCCAGCAGTGACGACAGGGGGCGCGGTGAAGCTTTCTTT	CASSDDRGRGEAFF
-	TRBJ1-2	TRBV7-9	-	TGTGCCAGCAGCTTATATACCCTAAACTATGGCTACACCTTC	CASSLYTLNYGYTF
-	TRBJ2-6	TRBV6-1	few	TGTGCCAGCAGTGAGGAGAGTACTGGGGCCAACGTCCTGACTTTC	CASSEESTGANVLTF
TRBD1	TRBJ2-7	TRBV10-3	-	TGTGCCATCCTCCGGGACAGCTCATCCTACGAGCAGTACTTC	CAILRDSSSYEQYF
-	TRBJ1-4	TRBV19	-	TGTGCCAGTAGTCCGGATGAAAAACTGTTTTTT	CASSPDEKLFF
TRBD2	TRBJ2-7	TRBV5-6	-	TGTGCCAGCAGCGTAGGTGCTAGCGGGGGGTACGAGCAGTACTTC	CASSVGASGGYEQYF
-	TRBJ2-3	TRBV7-9	-	TGTGCCAGCATCCTGCGAGCGGATAGCACAGATACGCAGTATTTT	CASILRADSTDTQYF
-	TRBJ2-5	TRBV4-1	-	TGCGCCAGCAGCCAAGTTGAGAGGCGTAACCAGTACTTC	CASSQVERRNQYF
TRBD1	TRBJ2-1	TRBV7-3	-	TGTGCCAGCAGCTTATCGTTGGGACAGGGGGCGACCGATGAGCAGTTCTTC	CASSLSLGQGATDEQFF
TRBD2	TRBJ2-3	TRBV6-4	-	TGTGCCAGCAGTGACTCGAGCGGGGCCGGGACAGATACGCAGTATTTT	CASSDSSGAGTDTQYF
-	TRBJ2-1	TRBV7-2	-	TGTGCCAGCAGCTTAGCAAGAAAAGCCCAGGACTCCTACAATGAGCAGTTCTTC	CASSLARKAQDSYNEQFF
-	TRBJ1-1	TRBV6-1	-	TGTGCCAGCAGTGAGACAGAGAACACTGAAGCTTTCTTT	CASSETENTEAFF
TRBD1	TRBJ2-7	TRBV5-5	-	TGTGCCAGCAGCCTGGACAGGCCCTACGAGCAGTACTTC	CASSLDRPYEQYF
-	TRBJ2-5	TRBV6-6	-	TGTGCCAGCAGTTACTCAGGGGAGATAGAGACCCAGTACTTC	CASSYSGEIETQYF
-	TRBJ1-2	TRBV13	-	TGTGCCAGCAGCTTAACCAGGGACGGAAGTGGCTACACCTTC	CASSLTRDGSGYTF
-	TRBJ2-5	TRBV7-2	-	TGTGCCAGCAGCTTAGTGGGGGGACAAACCCAAGAGACCCAGTACTTC	CASSLVGGQTQETQYF
TRBD2	TRBJ2-5	TRBV9	once	TGTGCCAGCAGCAAGAGAATGGGGGCTAGCGGGGAAGAGACCCAGTACTTC	CASSKRMGASGEETQYF
-	TRBJ1-1	TRBV19	once	TGTGCCAGTAGTCCTCTCGGGGGGTTGAACACTGAAGCTTTCTTT	CASSPLGGLNTEAFF
TRBD1	TRBJ1-1	TRBV27	-	TGTGCCAGCAGTCGACAGGGGAACACTGAAGCTTTCTTT	CASSRQGNTEAFF
-	TRBJ1-6	TRBV7-9	-	TGTGCCAGCAGCCCCGGAGGGTGGGGATCACCCCTCCACTTT	CASSPGGWGSPLHF
TRBD1	TRBJ2-7	TRBV5-5	-	TGTGCCAGCAGCTTCCGTGCCTCGGGACAGGGAGGCTACGAGCAGTACTTC	CASSFRASGQGGYEQYF
-	TRBJ2-7	TRBV7-9	-	TGTGCCAGCAGCTTCTCCTACGAGCAGTACTTC	CASSFSYEQYF
-	TRBJ2-7	TRBV6-5	-	TGTGCCAGCAGTTACGACCGAACCTACGAGCAGTACTTC	CASSYDRTYEQYF
TRBD2	TRBJ2-2	TRBV2	-	TGTGCCAACCAACCCCGGGAGGGCGTGAACACCGGGGAGCTGTTTTTT	CANQPREGVNTGELFF
-	TRBJ1-5	TRBV9	medium-sized	TGTGCCAGCAGCGTAGGAGGTCCGAATCAGCCCCAGCATTTT	CASSVGGPNQPQHF
-	TRBJ2-5	TRBV10-1	-	TGCGCCAGCAGTGAGTCGTCTGGCGGGGCCCAGTACTTC	CASSESSGGAQYF
-	TRBJ1-5	TRBV6-1	-	TGTGCCAGCAGTGCCGACAGGAATAGCAATCAGCCCCAGCATTTT	CASSADRNSNQPQHF
-	TRBJ2-3	TRBV4-1	-	TGCGCCAGCAGCCAGTACCGAGGGGAGTCAGATACGCAGTATTTT	CASSQYRGESDTQYF
-	TRBJ2-3	TRBV2	-	TGTGCCAGCAGTGGGTCCCAGGCAGGTTCAGTTACGCAGTATTTT	CASSGSQAGSVTQYF
-	TRBJ2-2	TRBV29-1	-	TGCAGCGTTGACCACAGGAACACCGGGGAGCTGTTTTTT	CSVDHRNTGELFF
TRBD1	TRBJ1-6	TRBV9	-	TGTGCCAGCAGCGGGGGACAGCCTAATTCACCCCTCCACTTT	CASSGGQPNSPLHF
-	TRBJ1-1	TRBV4-1	-	TGCGCCAGCAGCCAAAAAAAAAGGAGCCGGAGGCTGTGGAACACTGAAGCTTTCTTT	CASSQKKRSRRLWNTEAFF
-	TRBJ1-2	TRBV4-2	medium-sized	TGTGCCAGCAGTCCCGGGGGGAGAGCCTATGGCTACACCTTC	CASSPGGRAYGYTF
TRBD1	TRBJ2-7	TRBV7-9	-	TGTGCCAGCAGCTCCCCGGGACAGGGAATATACGAGCAGTACTTC	CASSSPGQGIYEQYF
-	TRBJ2-7	TRBV9	few	TGTGCCAGCAGCGTAGGCATGGGCTACGAGCAGTACTTC	CASSVGMGYEQYF
-	TRBJ1-1	TRBV5-6	-	TGTGCCAGCAGCCCGTTGACAGCCCAATATGAAGCTTTCTTT	CASSPLTAQYEAFF
-	TRBJ1-6	TRBV6-5	-	TGTGCCAGCAGTGCGGGTTCACCCCTCCACTTT	CASSAGSPLHF